Each of the 30 T cell receptor beta chains below was sequenced from the same sample in a study of cytomegalovirus exposure and HLA in healthy donors. The PCR had 60 Vbeta and 13 Jbeta primers. Sequenced by immunoSEQ multiplex PCR; TCRdb stores in-frame clones only, minus some. This sample has 150,000 to 200,000 clones, with 80% found just once. The sequencing sample was made of PBMCs. The receptors shown here come from a man aged 40-49 years in good health and CMV-seropositive.

This clone was observed a handful of times. The chain couples TRBV7-6 to TRBJ2-2; the match to TRBD2 covers 13 bases. This CDR3 has 17 amino acids. Per germline, CDR1 SGHVS and CDR2 FNYEAQ. V lost 1 base, J lost 3 bases, and 2 bases stayed unmatched. This CDR3 reads CASSLELAGGDTGELFF. The CDR3 coding sequence is TGTGCCAGCAGCTTAGAACTAGCGGGGGGGGACACCGGGGAGCTGTTTTTT.

This rearrangement joins TRBV11-2 to TRBJ2-7, with 7 bases identical to TRBD1. V was pared by 5 bases and J by 1 base, with 8 bases of the junction left unmatched. Germline V gene data show CDR1 as SGHAT and CDR2 as FQNNGV. The CDR3 sequence is 15 residues long. DNA for the CDR3: TGTGCCAGCAGCCCCTCCCACAGGGGTTCCTACGAGCAGTACTTC. Its translation is CASSPSHRGSYEQYF.

Only a few counts were recorded for this clone. The J gene is TRBJ2-2, the V gene TRBV6-4; 8 nucleotides line up with TRBD2. The germline CDR1 and CDR2 sequences are MRHNA and SNTAGT. The V gene end was trimmed by 4 bases and the J gene end by 3 bases; junction bases not matched to a gene: 4. The CDR3 extends over 15 amino acids. The CDR3 region has the DNA TGTGCCAGCAGTGTCGGGGGGGCGGACACCGGGGAGCTGTTTTTT. Translated, it gives CASSVGGADTGELFF.

This clone occurred a few times. This rearrangement joins TRBV9 to TRBJ1-6; no clear D gene. Trimming removed 0 bases at V and 7 bases at J, with 14 bases between. In germline, CDR1 is SGDLS, CDR2 YYNGEE. The CDR3 contains 16 residues. CDR3 in amino acids: CASSVGSGSGNSPLHF. CDR3 DNA sequence: TGTGCCAGCAGCGTAGGAAGTGGGTCGGGGAATTCACCCCTCCACTTT.

J is TRBJ2-7 and V is TRBV19, with 8 bases that match TRBD1. Losses at the gene ends were 1 base for V and 9 bases for J; bases not matched to a gene: 8. The CDR3 is 14 amino acids. CDR1 is LNHDA, CDR2 SQIVND, per germline (reference sequence). CDR3 nucleotides: TGTGCCAGTAGTATAGGAGGGACAGGTACCTGGCAGTACTTC. It translates to CASSIGGTGTWQYF. The variable domain in full, completed from reference TRBV19 and TRBJ2-7, reads DGGITQSPKYLFRKEGQNVTLSCEQNLNHDAMYWYRQDPGQGLRLIYYSQIVNDFQKGDIAEGYSVSREKKESFPLTVTSAQKNPTAFYLCASSIGGTGTWQYFGPGTRLTVT.

This clone has more than one count but fewer than ten. The rearrangement joins TRBV6-5 to TRBJ2-7; TRBD2 might be the D (6 bases). Germline V gene lookup returns CDR1 MNHEY and CDR2 SVGAGI. This CDR3 is built from 14 residues. V lost 0 bases and J lost 7, with 13 bases in between. The CDR3 DNA sequence: TGTGCCAGCAGTTACTCGGGGGGTCTGGTTGAGCAGTACTTC. Translation gives CASSYSGGLVEQYF.

Only a few counts were recorded for this clone. The chain has TRBV11-1 and TRBJ2-3, with 13 bases matching TRBD2. Germline V lookup: CDR1 SGHAT, CDR2 FQDESV (reference sequence). The trim removed 6 bases at V and 3 bases at J, leaving 3 bases unmatched. The CDR3 totals 15 residues. The CDR3 DNA reads TGTGCCAGCAGGTGGACTAGCGGGGGTACAGATACGCAGTATTTT. As protein: CASRWTSGGTDTQYF.

The rearrangement joins TRBV7-2 to TRBJ1-1, with unresolved D. This CDR3 spans 15 amino acids. Trimming took 5 bases from V and 0 from J, leaving 13 bases between them. Germline CDR1 SGHTA, CDR2 FQGNSA. The chain's CDR3 is CASSPLARLNTEAFF. Written as DNA, the CDR3 is TGTGCCAGCAGCCCCCTGGCCAGGCTGAACACTGAAGCTTTCTTT.

V usage is TRBV7-2 and J usage is TRBJ2-6, with 10 positions matching TRBD1. The germline gives CDR1 SGHTA, CDR2 FQGNSA. The trim removed 10 bases at V and 2 bases at J, leaving 11 bases unmatched. The CDR3 length is 17 residues. The CDR3 DNA follows: TGTGCCAAAGCAGGGGGGACAGGGGCCCCTGGGGCCAACGTCCTGACTTTC. Translated: CAKAGGTGAPGANVLTF. Combining the CDR3 with reference TRBV7-2 and TRBJ2-6 gives the whole variable domain GAGVSQSPSNKVTEKGKDVELRCDPISGHTALYWYRQSLGQGLEFLIYFQGNSAPDKSGLPSDRFSAERTGGSVSTLTIQRTQQEDSAVYLCAKAGGTGAPGANVLTFGAGSRLTVL.

This chain connects TRBV13 to TRBJ1-1; D not resolved. Trimming pared 7 bases from V and 4 bases from J, leaving 16 bases between. The CDR3 is 14 amino acids. CDR1 is PRHDT, CDR2 FYEKMQ, per germline (reference sequence). The CDR3 sequence is CASTEFKGGTEAFF. DNA for the CDR3: TGTGCCAGCACCGAATTTAAGGGAGGCACTGAAGCTTTCTTT. Based on the CDR3 plus reference TRBV13 and TRBJ1-1, the full variable domain is AAGVIQSPRHLIKEKRETATLKCYPIPRHDTVYWYQQGPGQDPQFLISFYEKMQSDKGSIPDRFSAQQFSDYHSELNMSSLELGDSALYFCASTEFKGGTEAFFGQGTRLTVV.

The chain has TRBV27 and TRBJ2-7, with 8 positions matching TRBD2. Germline values: CDR1 MNHEY, CDR2 SMNVEV (reference sequence). The CDR3 runs 16 residues. V lost 1 base and J lost 0; bases outside the gene matches: 5. DNA for the CDR3: TGTGCCAGCAGTTTATTGCCAGCGGGGGCCTCCTACGAGCAGTACTTC. Its translation is CASSLLPAGASYEQYF.

This chain uses TRBV5-1 with TRBJ2-1, with 13 nucleotides matching TRBD2. CDR1 and CDR2 (germline): SGHRS, YFSETQ. This CDR3 has 15 amino acids. V gave up 4 bases and J gave up 5 bases; unmatched junction bases: 3. The CDR3 protein is CASSHTSGGDNEQFF. The CDR3, as DNA: TGCGCCAGCAGCCACACTAGCGGGGGGGACAATGAGCAGTTCTTC.

CDR3 residues: CASSRGQALATEQYF. For the CDR3, the DNA is TGTGCCAGCAGCCGGGGACAGGCCCTCGCTACCGAGCAGTACTTC. The genes are TRBV5-6 and TRBJ2-7; 8 positions agree with TRBD1. V lost 4 bases, J lost 6 bases, and 12 bases stayed unmatched. The CDR3 runs 15 residues. Germline V lookup: CDR1 SGHDT, CDR2 YYEEEE.

This clone has a handful of counts. V and J are TRBV30 and TRBJ1-2; perhaps TRBD1 as D (5 bases). The CDR3 runs to 14 residues. V was cut by 2 bases and J by 4 bases, with 14 bases left in between. Germline values: CDR1 GTSNPN, CDR2 SVGIG (reference sequence). DNA of the CDR3: TGTGCCTGGAGTCGCGCCCGGGGGGTCTATGGCTACACCTTC. Protein sequence: CAWSRARGVYGYTF.

CDR3 sequence: CASKQGAQPQHF. DNA of the CDR3: TGTGCCAGTAAACAGGGCGCTCAGCCCCAGCATTTT. This chain links TRBV19 with TRBJ1-5; D is perhaps TRBD1 (6 bases). The germline V gene has CDR1 LNHDA and CDR2 SQIVND (reference sequence). The CDR3 totals 12 residues. V lost 7 bases, J lost 6 bases, and 10 bases lay in between.

The chain has TRBV4-2 and TRBJ2-2; 12 bases match TRBD2. The germline CDR1 and CDR2 sequences are LGHNA and YNFKEQ. V trimming: 0 bases; J trimming: 6 bases; junction bases outside the gene matches: 5. This CDR3 contains 17 residues. The CDR3 DNA reads TGTGCCAGCAGCCAAGAACCCTCTAGCGGGGGGGCCGGGGAGCTGTTTTTT. Its translation: CASSQEPSSGGAGELFF.

The chain carries TRBV5-1 and TRBJ2-2, with 7 bases matching TRBD2. V gave up 4 bases and J gave up 8 bases; unmatched junction bases: 8. Germline V gene data show CDR1 as SGHRS and CDR2 as YFSETQ. The CDR3 extends over 14 amino acids. For the CDR3, the DNA is TGCGCCAGCAGCCACACAGGACTAGGTGGGGAGCTGTTTTTT. Amino acid sequence: CASSHTGLGGELFF.

The CDR3 here is CASSVRGARNQPQHF. The CDR3 DNA sequence: TGTGCCAGCAGTGTCCGGGGGGCGAGAAATCAGCCCCAGCATTTT. The rearrangement joins TRBV2 to TRBJ1-5; tentatively, D is TRBD1 (6 bases). The CDR3 is 15 residues long. Germline assignment: CDR1 SNHLY and CDR2 FYNNEI. The V end was cut by 4 bases, the J end by 4 bases, with 14 bases between.

This clone was seen a single time. The gene calls are TRBV27 and TRBJ2-7; D call uncertain. Trimming took off 6 bases at V and 2 bases at J, with 14 bases between the two ends. Germline V gene sequence: CDR1 MNHEY, CDR2 SMNVEV (reference sequence). The CDR3 extends over 14 amino acids. The CDR3 DNA is TGTGCCAGCAGCCGAGAACCCAACGCCTACGAGCAGTACTTC. The encoded protein is CASSREPNAYEQYF.

V and J are TRBV9 and TRBJ1-1; D is unclear. The germline V gene encodes CDR1 SGDLS and CDR2 YYNGEE. This CDR3 is 13 amino acids long. V lost 3 bases and J 4 bases, leaving 10 bases between the germline ends. CDR3 coding DNA: TGTGCCAGCAGCGGAGACAATCCCACTGAAGCTTTCTTT. Protein product: CASSGDNPTEAFF.

This clone was recorded a few times. The V gene is TRBV4-2, the J gene TRBJ2-2; the match to TRBD1 covers 7 bases. CDR3 size: 17 residues. In germline, CDR1 is LGHNA, CDR2 YNFKEQ. V dropped 0 bases and J dropped 1; count of bases not matched to a gene: 5. The CDR3 bases are TGTGCCAGCAGCCAAGAGCCACAGGGGCGGAACACCGGGGAGCTGTTTTTT. This encodes CASSQEPQGRNTGELFF.

CDR3 amino acids: CASSTSGVNEQFF. In DNA, the CDR3 is TGTGCCAGCAGCACTAGCGGGGTCAATGAGCAGTTCTTC. The chain links TRBV13 to TRBJ2-1; 10 bases are a match to TRBD2. From germline, CDR1 is PRHDT and CDR2 FYEKMQ (reference sequence). The CDR3 sequence is 13 residues long. Trimming at V came to 5 bases and at J to 6 bases, leaving 1 base not matched to a gene.

This chain uses TRBV5-5 with TRBJ2-3, with 7 bases that match TRBD1. V lost 2 bases, J lost 0 bases, and 3 bases stayed unmatched. The CDR3 consists of 15 residues. The germline gives CDR1 SGHKS, CDR2 YYEKEE (reference sequence). CDR3 nucleotide sequence: TGTGCCAGCAGCTTCTCGACAGGGAGCACAGATACGCAGTATTTT. As protein: CASSFSTGSTDTQYF.

This CDR3 is CASSELTGTEAFF. The CDR3 DNA sequence: TGTGCCAGCAGTGAATTAACAGGCACTGAAGCTTTCTTT. The chain combines TRBV25-1 with TRBJ1-1, with D possibly TRBD1 on 5 matching bases. Germline loops: CDR1 MGHDK, CDR2 SYGVNS. V lost 1 base to trimming and J lost 4 bases, with 7 bases between them. The CDR3 extends over 13 amino acids.

The rearrangement joins TRBV28 to TRBJ2-3; TRBD2 aligns across 9 bases. The CDR3 is made up of 15 amino acids. The V gene end was trimmed by 3 bases and the J gene end by 6 bases; junction bases not matched to a gene: 7. The germline CDR1 and CDR2 sequences are MDHEN and SYDVKM. The CDR3 loop reads CASSFRVGLADTQYF. In nucleotides, the CDR3 is TGTGCCAGCAGTTTTAGGGTTGGACTAGCGGATACGCAGTATTTT.

V usage is TRBV30 and J usage is TRBJ1-1; D might be TRBD1 (6 bases). The CDR3 covers 15 residues. Germline assignment: CDR1 GTSNPN and CDR2 SVGIG (reference sequence). Trimming shortened V by 0 bases and J by 4 bases, and 15 bases separated the two germline ends. CDR3 region: CAWSVLGRGGTEAFF. CDR3 DNA sequence: TGTGCCTGGAGTGTACTAGGCAGGGGTGGCACTGAAGCTTTCTTT.

This clone was picked up one time. V is TRBV7-3 and J is TRBJ2-1; TRBD2 is a possible D gene (5 bases). The CDR3 loop spans 14 amino acids. Germline V gene data show CDR1 as SGHTA and CDR2 as FQGTGA. With 6 bases removed from V and 4 bases from J, the gap between germline ends came to 13 bases. Here the CDR3 DNA reads TGTGCCAGCAGTTCTCGCGGACTGTACAATGAGCAGTTCTTC. Translating gives CASSSRGLYNEQFF.

This chain uses TRBV7-6 with TRBJ1-6; the D gene is possibly TRBD1 (6 bases). Per the germline V gene, CDR1 is SGHVS and CDR2 is FNYEAQ. The CDR3 is made up of 14 amino acids. V lost 5 bases and J lost 10, with 15 bases in between. The CDR3 bases are TGTGCCAGCAGCCCCCAGGGGAGAGGCTCACCCCTCCACTTT. This translates into CASSPQGRGSPLHF.

This chain uses TRBV18 with TRBJ2-7, with D possibly TRBD1 on 6 matching bases. With 3 bases removed from V and 7 bases from J, the gap between germline ends came to 19 bases. In germline, CDR1 is KGHSH, CDR2 LQKENI. The CDR3 consists of 15 residues. Here the CDR3 reads CASSPPGTTVGEQYF. The CDR3 DNA is TGTGCCAGCTCACCCCCCGGGACAACGGTCGGTGAGCAGTACTTC.

J is TRBJ2-5 and V is TRBV2; 9 bases line up with TRBD2. The CDR3 consists of 13 residues. Per the germline V gene, CDR1 is SNHLY and CDR2 is FYNNEI. The trim removed 7 bases at V and 7 bases at J, leaving 7 bases unmatched. CDR3 sequence reads: CASTSGVLGTQYF. The DNA of the CDR3 is TGTGCCAGCACTAGCGGGGTCCTAGGGACCCAGTACTTC.